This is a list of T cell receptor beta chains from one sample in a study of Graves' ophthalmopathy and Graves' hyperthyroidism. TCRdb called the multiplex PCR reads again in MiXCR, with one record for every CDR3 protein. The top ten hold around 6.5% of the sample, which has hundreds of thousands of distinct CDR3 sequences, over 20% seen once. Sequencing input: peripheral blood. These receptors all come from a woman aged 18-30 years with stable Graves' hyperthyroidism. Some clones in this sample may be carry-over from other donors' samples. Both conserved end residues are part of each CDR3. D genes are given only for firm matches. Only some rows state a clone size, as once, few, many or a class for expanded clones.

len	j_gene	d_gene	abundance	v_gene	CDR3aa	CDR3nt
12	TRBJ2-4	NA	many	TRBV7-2	CASSLERNIQYF	TGTGCCAGCAGCCTCGAAAGAAACATTCAGTACTTC
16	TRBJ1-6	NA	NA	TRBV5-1	CASSLGPRGSNSPLHF	TGCGCCAGCAGCTTGGGTCCTCGTGGGTCTAATTCACCCCTCCACTTT
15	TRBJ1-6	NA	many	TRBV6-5	CASSYSMGGGSPLHF	TGTGCCAGCAGTTACTCGATGGGAGGGGGTTCACCCCTCCACTTT
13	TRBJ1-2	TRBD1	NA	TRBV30	CAWSGDSSYGYTF	TGTGCCTGGAGTGGGGACAGCTCCTATGGCTACACCTTC
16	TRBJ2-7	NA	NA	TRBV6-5	CASSYSFAGATYEQYF	TGTGCCAGCAGTTACTCGTTTGCAGGGGCCACCTACGAGCAGTACTTC
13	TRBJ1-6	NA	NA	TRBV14	CASSHDPVTPLHF	TGTGCCAGCAGCCATGACCCGGTGACACCCCTCCACTTT
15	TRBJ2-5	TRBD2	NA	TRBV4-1	CASSQRLADQETQYF	TGCGCCAGCAGCCAAAGACTAGCGGATCAAGAGACCCAGTACTTC
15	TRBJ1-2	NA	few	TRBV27	CASSLYMDTNYGYTF	TGTGCCAGCAGTTTGTACATGGATACTAACTATGGCTACACCTTC
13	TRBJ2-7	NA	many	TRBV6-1	CASSEGEGREQYF	TGTGCCAGCAGTGAGGGGGAAGGGAGAGAGCAGTACTTC
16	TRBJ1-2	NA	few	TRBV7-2	CASSLATGLFGHGYTF	TGTGCCAGCAGCTTAGCCACGGGGCTTTTCGGCCATGGCTACACCTTC
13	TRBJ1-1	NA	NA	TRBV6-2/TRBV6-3	CASSLLPRTEAFF	TGTGCCAGCAGTCTACTCCCCAGGACTGAAGCTTTCTTT
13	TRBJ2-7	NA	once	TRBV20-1	CSAGGAEYYGQYF	TGCAGTGCTGGTGGGGCAGAGTATTATGGGCAGTACTTC
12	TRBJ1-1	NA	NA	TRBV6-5	CASSFIGGRAFF	TGTGCCAGCAGTTTTATCGGGGGTAGAGCTTTCTTT
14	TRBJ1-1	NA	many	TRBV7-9	CASSTDSTNTEAFF	TGTGCCAGCAGCACTGACAGCACCAACACTGAAGCTTTCTTT
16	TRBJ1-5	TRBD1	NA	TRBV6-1	CASSELDRGFHQPQHF	TGTGCCAGCAGTGAGCTGGACAGGGGTTTTCATCAGCCCCAGCATTTT
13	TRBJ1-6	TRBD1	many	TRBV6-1	CASTVGRGSPLHF	TGTGCCAGCACGGTGGGCAGGGGGTCACCCCTCCACTTT
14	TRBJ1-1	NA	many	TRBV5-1	CASSLQGPNTEAFF	TGTGCCAGCAGCCTCCAGGGACCGAACACTGAAGCTTTCTTT
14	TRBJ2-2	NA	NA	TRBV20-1	CSASPEGVTGELLF	TGCAGTGCTAGCCCGGAGGGGGTTACGGGGGAGCTGTTGTTT
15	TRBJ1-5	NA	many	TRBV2	CASRELGGSNQPQHF	TGTGCCAGCAGGGAACTTGGGGGTAGCAATCAGCCCCAGCATTTT
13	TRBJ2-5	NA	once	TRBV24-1	CATSDHHGETQYF	TGTGCCACCAGTGATCACCATGGGGAGACCCAGTACTTC
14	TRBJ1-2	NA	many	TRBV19	CASTPTWTTYGYTF	TGTGCCAGTACCCCAACTTGGACAACTTATGGCTACACCTTC
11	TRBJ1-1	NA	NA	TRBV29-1	CSADRRTEAFF	TGCAGCGCGGACCGGAGGACTGAAGCTTTCTTT
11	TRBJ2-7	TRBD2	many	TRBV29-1	CSVQREHEQYF	TGCAGCGTTCAGCGGGAGCACGAGCAGTACTTC
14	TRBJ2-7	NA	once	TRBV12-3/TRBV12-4	CASSDTSNSYEQYF	TGTGCCAGCAGTGATACTAGCAACTCCTACGAGCAGTACTTC
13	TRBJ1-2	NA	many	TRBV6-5	CASTPRGGYGYTF	TGTGCCAGCACCCCCCGTGGGGGCTATGGCTACACCTTC
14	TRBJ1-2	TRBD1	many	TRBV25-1	CASSDTRQGKGYTF	TGTGCCAGCAGTGACACTCGACAGGGGAAAGGCTACACCTTC
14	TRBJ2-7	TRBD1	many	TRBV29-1	CSVEKRQGAYEQYF	TGCAGCGTCGAGAAGCGACAGGGGGCATACGAGCAGTACTTC
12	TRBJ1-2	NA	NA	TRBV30	CAWSVQTYGYTF	TGTGCCTGGAGTGTACAGACTTATGGCTACACCTTC